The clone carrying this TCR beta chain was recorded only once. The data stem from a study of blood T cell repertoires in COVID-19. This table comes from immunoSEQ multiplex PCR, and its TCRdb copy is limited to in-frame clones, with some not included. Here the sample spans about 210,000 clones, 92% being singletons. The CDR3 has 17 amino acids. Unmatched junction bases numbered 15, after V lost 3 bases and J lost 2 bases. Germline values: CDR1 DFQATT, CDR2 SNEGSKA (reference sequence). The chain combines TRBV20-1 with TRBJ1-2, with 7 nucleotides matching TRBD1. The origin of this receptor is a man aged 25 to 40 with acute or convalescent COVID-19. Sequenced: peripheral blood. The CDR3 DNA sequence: TGCAGTGCTAGTGGGACAGAAGAAAAACTGGGAAACTATGGCTACACCTTC. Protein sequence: CSASGTEEKLGNYGYTF.